These T cell receptor beta chains were read from a single sample in a study of T cells expressing NK-cell markers. TCRdb reprocessed the 5' RACE reads and keeps a single row for each CDR3 protein, giving no DNA. This repertoire includes hundreds of thousands of distinct CDR3 sequences. The sequenced material came from blood T cells: a sorted CD56 or NKG2C T cell subset, CD4+ or CD8+ T cells, or bulk PBMC T cells (not recorded which). Receptors were obtained from a man aged 18 to 29 in good health. Both conserved end residues are part of each CDR3.

v_call	j_call	cdr3_length	cdr3_aa
TRBV5-1	TRBJ2-1	15	CASSLEPDSYNEQFF
TRBV29-1	TRBJ2-3	14	CSVEELAGADTQYF
TRBV20-1	TRBJ1-2	14	CSARGHSPNYGYTF
TRBV7-8	TRBJ1-1	14	CASSLVGMTGIAFF
TRBV12-3/TRBV12-4	TRBJ1-2	13	CASSLISDSGYTF
TRBV6-1	TRBJ1-2	14	CASTSRTVNYGYTF
TRBV6-1	TRBJ2-5	13	CASSNPKGGTQYF
TRBV5-1	TRBJ2-7	15	CASSSPGLAAYEQYF
TRBV24-1	TRBJ2-1	15	CATSPGLAVYNEQFF
TRBV19	TRBJ1-2	15	CASSIDPGSRRGYTF
TRBV7-8	TRBJ2-3	16	CASSARGAGVGDTQYF
TRBV30	TRBJ1-1	13	CAAQLGLNTEAFF
TRBV7-3	TRBJ2-6	16	CATATGASSGANVLTF
TRBV24-1	TRBJ2-5	15	CATSPGVTNEETQYF
TRBV20-1	TRBJ1-1	13	CSTPTGIRAEAFF
TRBV12-3/TRBV12-4	TRBJ2-5	13	CASSGRTEGTQYF
TRBV5-5	TRBJ2-7	13	CASSQGTSDEQYF
TRBV15	TRBJ2-3	16	CATSRVVLAGGDTQYF
TRBV12-3/TRBV12-4	TRBJ2-1	16	CASSPLVWREDNEQFF
TRBV6-2/TRBV6-3	TRBJ2-4	16	CASSRDRVIAKNIQYF
TRBV12-3/TRBV12-4	TRBJ2-3	12	CATREVGDTQYF
TRBV6-5	TRBJ2-7	18	CASSYVGGGLADSYEQYF
TRBV5-1	TRBJ2-2	15	CASSLASQNTGELFF
TRBV5-4	TRBJ2-4	17	CASSSGGREGAKNIQYF
TRBV25-1	TRBJ2-5	13	CASSELGQETQYF
TRBV7-2	TRBJ2-4	16	CASSAEGTGAKNIQYF
TRBV20-1	TRBJ1-5	15	CSAIGAGRPNQPQHF
TRBV7-8	TRBJ2-3	16	CASSIPLASRTDTQYF
TRBV5-1	TRBJ2-2	18	CASSLQPSGSLNTGELFF
TRBV7-8	TRBJ1-1	13	CASKSGVLTEAFF
TRBV4-3	TRBJ2-7	15	CASSSGTHSSYEQYF
TRBV6-2/TRBV6-3	TRBJ1-1	13	CASSYERGRDAFF
TRBV5-6	TRBJ2-2	14	CASSFRGSDGELFF
TRBV21-1	TRBJ2-5	18	CASPPGTREGGAQETQYF
TRBV9	TRBJ2-3	15	CASRGAGSSTDTQYF
TRBV5-1	TRBJ2-1	13	CASSPGTGGMQFF
TRBV20-1	TRBJ2-1	16	CSAQSNRQGAFGEQFF
TRBV12-3/TRBV12-4	TRBJ1-2	16	CASSPRGLTGFVGYTF
TRBV7-9	TRBJ2-2	12	CASRPLAGELFF
TRBV20-1	TRBJ2-7	14	CSARKGQGPYEQYF
TRBV7-7	TRBJ1-1	16	CASSSFRDSLNTEAFF
TRBV19	TRBJ2-1	16	CASTRLAGGTYNEQFF
TRBV12-3/TRBV12-4	TRBJ1-2	13	CASSLDGGWGYTF